The present TCR beta chain was sequenced within a study of T-cell reconstitution after alpha-beta-depleted transplantation in children. Study-level points and caveats: Two months or so post-transplant, alpha-beta T cells reportedly derived from several hundred expanded graft clones. The main origin of T-cell counts and diversity one year after transplant was newly produced T cells. Surviving recipient T cells and thymic progenitors produced the high day-60 TCRbeta diversity seen in some patients.

In germline, CDR1 is DFQATT, CDR2 SNEGSKA (reference sequence). The V and J ends lost 3 bases and 1 base respectively, with 12 bases between them. The CDR3 loop spans 14 amino acids. The sample holds a few counts of this clonotype. The antigen is undetermined. TCRbeta library construction was performed incorporating unique molecular identifiers. TCRdb reanalysed the PCR reads using MiXCR and keeps one entry per CDR3 protein. The sample yields 550,000 to 800,000 distinct CDR3 sequences, around 12% seen once. Specimen: PBMCs, collected before TCRalphabeta/CD19-depleted stem cell transplant. The rearrangement joins TRBV20-1 to TRBJ1-1; possibly TRBD1 for D (5 bases). The receptor comes from a girl aged 2-10 years with congenital amegakaryocytic thrombocytopenia, due to receive a stem cell transplant. The CDR3 is CSARVGHPNTEAFF. In nucleotides, the CDR3 is TGCAGTGCTAGGGTAGGACACCCGAACACTGAAGCTTTCTTT.